This T cell receptor (beta chain) was captured by sequencing in a study of cytomegalovirus exposure and HLA in healthy donors. Whole-study results and caveats: Within the data, a cluster of highly shared sequence variants was likely a sequencing artifact. Cytomegalovirus status was reportedly diagnosed by the classifier with high sensitivity and specificity.

The CDR3 is 15 residues long. Germline V CDR1 and CDR2: LNHDA, SQIVND (reference sequence). Unmatched junction bases numbered 8, after V lost 5 bases and J lost 6 bases. This clone appeared once. As yet, its antigen is unknown. With 60 Vbeta and 13 Jbeta primers, the PCR was carried out. TCRdb's copy holds only in-frame clones and misses some; the assay was immunoSEQ multiplex PCR. The sample shows 130,000 to 150,000 clones, 75% to 90% of them seen only once. Material: PBMCs. The TCR originated in a man in his forties or fifties in good health and CMV-seronegative. J is TRBJ2-4 and V is TRBV19, with TRBD1 matching 9 bases. The CDR3 DNA sequence: TGTGCCAGTAGTTCACAACCGGGACAGGGAAACATTCAGTACTTC. It specifies CASSSQPGQGNIQYF.